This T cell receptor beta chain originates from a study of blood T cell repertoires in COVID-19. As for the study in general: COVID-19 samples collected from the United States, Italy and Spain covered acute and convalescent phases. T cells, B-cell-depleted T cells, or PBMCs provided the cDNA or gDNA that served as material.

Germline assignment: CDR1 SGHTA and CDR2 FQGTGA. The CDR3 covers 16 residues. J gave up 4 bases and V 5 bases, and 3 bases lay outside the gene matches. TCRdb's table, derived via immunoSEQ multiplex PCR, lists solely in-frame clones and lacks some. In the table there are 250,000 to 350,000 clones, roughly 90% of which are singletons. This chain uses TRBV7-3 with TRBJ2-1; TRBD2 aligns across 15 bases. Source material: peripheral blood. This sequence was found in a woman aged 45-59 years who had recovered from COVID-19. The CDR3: CASSRGLAGGYNEQFF. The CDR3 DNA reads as TGTGCCAGCAGCCGGGGACTAGCGGGAGGTTACAATGAGCAGTTCTTC.